This T cell receptor beta chain was captured by sequencing in a study of tumor-infiltrating lymphocytes in primary liver carcinoma. Overall study: The patients, men and women alike, were aged 30 to 69 years.

In its sample, this clonotype was seen many times. Starting material of 400 to 600 ng total RNA yielded TCR beta cDNA via a constant-region primer. Slightly modified ARM-PCR with three nested multiplex PCR rounds yielded TCR beta libraries. A C-beta reverse primer was combined with TRBV1-TRBV30 forward primers in the first two PCR rounds, and each round had approximately 10 cycles. TCRdb re-analysed the multiplex PCR reads in MiXCR, keeping a single row per CDR3 protein. The sample has fewer than 25,000 distinct CDR3 sequences; about 65% are singletons. The study co-extracted DNA and RNA from 20-30 mg of unsorted bulk tissue. The CDR3 is 13 amino acids. V dropped 3 bases and J dropped 7 bases, with 9 bases sitting between them. In germline, CDR1 is KGHSH, CDR2 LQKENI.

The sample taken for sequencing was liver tumor tissue from sampling region 1. Subset noted: tumor region T1, superior pole. This receptor was identified in a man in his forties with primary liver carcinoma and hepatitis B virus infection. V and J are TRBV18 and TRBJ2-2; the D is unclear. Here the CDR3 reads CASSPKTDGELFF. CDR3 coding DNA: TGTGCCAGCTCACCGAAGACGGACGGGGAGCTGTTTTTT.